Following are 4 T cell receptor beta chains from one sample sequenced in a study of CD4 T cells in relation to SARS-CoV-2 and coronaviruses. TCRdb's copy holds only in-frame clones and misses some; the assay was immunoSEQ multiplex PCR. The sample records 30,000 to 40,000 clones, around four fifths being singletons. The antigens these receptors bind are not known. Sequenced sample: memory CD4+ T cells from PBMCs, cultured in vitro. These receptors were obtained from an adult with COVID-19.

This clone has a handful of counts. This chain uses TRBV6-1 with TRBJ1-6, with no clear D. CDR3 length: 13 residues. Trimming pared 3 bases from V and 4 bases from J, leaving 4 bases between. Germline V lookup: CDR1 MNHNS, CDR2 SASEGT. This CDR3 reads CASSDQYNSPLHF. In DNA, the CDR3 is TGTGCCAGCAGTGACCAATATAATTCACCCCTCCACTTT.

This clone was recorded once. The J gene is TRBJ2-2, the V gene TRBV14; D possibly corresponds to TRBD2 (5 bases). V dropped 3 bases and J dropped 3 bases, with 8 bases sitting between them. The CDR3 has 14 residues. CDR1 is SGHDN and CDR2 is FVKESK in the germline V gene. CDR3: CASSHAGDTGELFF. CDR3 DNA sequence: TGTGCCAGCAGCCATGCCGGGGACACCGGGGAGCTGTTTTTT.

V and J are TRBV30 and TRBJ2-7; possibly TRBD2 for D (6 bases). V lost 2 bases and J lost 0, with 8 bases in between. This CDR3 contains 13 residues. The germline CDR1 and CDR2 sequences are GTSNPN and SVGIG (reference sequence). Here the CDR3 reads CAWSFGSSYEQYF. CDR3 DNA sequence: TGTGCCTGGAGTTTCGGGAGCTCCTACGAGCAGTACTTC.

The chain combines TRBV30 with TRBJ2-7; 9 positions agree with TRBD2. The CDR3 totals 14 residues. The V gene end was trimmed by 2 bases and the J gene end by 0 bases; junction bases not matched to a gene: 2. Germline V gene data show CDR1 as GTSNPN and CDR2 as SVGIG (reference sequence). The DNA of the CDR3 is TGTGCCTGGAGTATGACTAGCGGCTCCTACGAGCAGTACTTC. It is translated as CAWSMTSGSYEQYF.